This T cell receptor beta chain was profiled in a study of identical twins. This clonotype was counted a few times. The CDR3 covers 15 residues. Germline V lookup: CDR1 SQVTM, CDR2 ANQGSEA. With 6 bases clipped from V and 0 bases from J, the junction kept 8 bases outside the gene matches. TCRdb reprocessed the 5' RACE reads with MiXCR, giving one entry per CDR3 protein. The profile covers 450,000 to 650,000 distinct CDR3 sequences, with 15% appearing a single time and roughly 0.43% taken by the ten largest. A further study also used this sample, focusing on yellow fever vaccine responses in identical twins.

This TCR was sampled from a woman between 18 and 29 years old in good health. Sample: CD4+ T cells sorted from blood. The gene calls are TRBV29-1 and TRBJ1-1, with 9 bases aligning to TRBD1. CDR3 residues: CSVKWDRVMNTEAFF. In DNA form, the CDR3 reads TGCAGCGTGAAGTGGGACAGGGTTATGAACACTGAAGCTTTCTTT.